The 30 T cell receptor beta chains below come from one sample, sequenced in a study of blood T cell repertoires in COVID-19 (dated by TCRdb to about 2020). Library preparation employed the immunoSEQ multiplex PCR assay. Not all clones reach the TCRdb copy of this immuneACCESS table, which keeps in-frame sequences only. Checked studies attribute under half of the gap to unresolved V genes and leave the rest unexplained. The sample includes about 160,000 clones, with about 85% observed a single time. Approximately 0.99% of the sample is taken by the ten largest. Sequences were obtained from peripheral blood. These receptors were obtained from a man aged 35 to 55 with acute or convalescent COVID-19.

The chain couples TRBV24-1 to TRBJ2-1; no clear D. V shed 4 bases and J shed 7 bases, with 7 bases lying between them. Germline lookup yields CDR1 KGHDR and CDR2 SFDVKD. The CDR3 is 12 amino acids. The CDR3 region is CATSERANEQFF. As DNA, the CDR3 is TGTGCCACCAGTGAGCGAGCTAATGAGCAGTTCTTC.

J is TRBJ1-2 and V is TRBV7-2; 9 nucleotides agree with TRBD1. V was clipped by 5 bases and J by 4 bases; unmatched bases: 2. The CDR3 consists of 13 residues. Germline CDR1 reads SGHTA; CDR2 reads FQGNSA. The CDR3 nucleotides read TGTGCCAGCAGCACGGGACAGGGCTATGGCTACACCTTC. Residues: CASSTGQGYGYTF.

The CDR3, as DNA: TGCGCCAGCAGCCCACTAGCGGGGTTAGCCGGGGAGCTGTTTTTT. Translated: CASSPLAGLAGELFF. The chain links TRBV4-1 to TRBJ2-2; 10 bases match TRBD2. The CDR3 runs 15 residues. CDR1 is MGHRA and CDR2 is YSYEKL in the germline V gene. With 4 bases clipped from V and 6 bases from J, the junction kept 5 bases outside the gene matches.

This clone was found a few times. The chain uses TRBV3-1 (or the pseudogene TRBV3-2) and TRBJ1-1; a possible D gene is TRBD1 (6 bases). CDR3 length: 14 amino acids. Germline CDR1 and CDR2: LGHDT and YNNKEL (reference sequence). V was trimmed by 2 bases and J by 5 bases, leaving 12 bases between them. The CDR3 is CASSQQGIGTEAFF. CDR3 sequence (DNA): TGTGCCAGCAGCCAACAGGGGATTGGTACTGAAGCTTTCTTT.

This sequence joins TRBV6-2 or TRBV6-3 and TRBJ2-1; 9 bases fit TRBD2. The CDR3 runs 16 residues. V dropped 6 bases and J dropped 8; count of bases not matched to a gene: 14. Germline CDR1 and CDR2: MNHEY and SVGEGT. The CDR3 coding sequence is TGTGCCAGCAGCTCACCGAGAATAGCGGGGGTCGATGAGCAGTTCTTC. This encodes CASSSPRIAGVDEQFF.

The chain carries TRBV6-6 and TRBJ2-7, with D perhaps TRBD2 (6 bases). The CDR3 has 14 amino acids. The germline V gene has CDR1 MNHNY and CDR2 SVGAGI (reference sequence). With 2 bases removed from V and 6 bases from J, the gap between germline ends came to 14 bases. As DNA, the CDR3 is TGTGCCAGCAGTTACGGGGACTTCCCACTCGAGCAGTACTTC. As protein: CASSYGDFPLEQYF.

The rearrangement joins TRBV5-6 to TRBJ1-6; 8 positions agree with TRBD1. J gave up 7 bases and V 4 bases, and 4 bases lay outside the gene matches. This CDR3 is 14 amino acids long. Germline assignment: CDR1 SGHDT and CDR2 YYEEEE. The CDR3 here is CASSPTGGNSPLHF. The CDR3 nucleotides read TGTGCCAGCAGCCCTACAGGGGGGAATTCACCCCTCCACTTT.

This sequence joins TRBV5-6 and TRBJ2-3; 8 nucleotides agree with TRBD1. The CDR3 totals 16 residues. V dropped 2 bases and J dropped 8; count of bases not matched to a gene: 13. Germline CDR1 reads SGHDT; CDR2 reads YYEEEE. CDR3 region: CASSFRFQTQGVTQYF. The CDR3 region has the DNA TGTGCCAGCAGCTTTCGATTCCAAACACAGGGGGTTACGCAGTATTTT.

The V and J genes are TRBV23-1 and TRBJ2-7, with TRBD2 matching over 7 bases. TRBV23-1 is known as an ORF, though its function is uncertain. The V gene end was trimmed by 0 bases and the J gene end by 2 bases; junction bases not matched to a gene: 7. The CDR3 consists of 16 residues. The CDR3: CASSQSGLAATYEQYF. Here the CDR3 DNA reads TGCGCCAGCAGTCAATCGGGGCTAGCGGCGACCTACGAGCAGTACTTC.

The chain combines TRBV5-6 with TRBJ2-6; D is undetermined. The germline CDR1 and CDR2 sequences are SGHDT and YYEEEE. The CDR3 loop spans 15 amino acids. Trimming stripped 0 bases from V and 2 bases from J, with 6 bases between. The CDR3 region has the DNA TGTGCCAGCAGCTTGGCGGTGGCTGGGGCCAACGTCCTGACTTTC. Translated: CASSLAVAGANVLTF.

The chain uses TRBV11-2 and TRBJ2-1, with 9 bases fitting TRBD1. J gave up 2 bases and V 6 bases, and 8 bases lay outside the gene matches. Per the germline V gene, CDR1 is SGHAT and CDR2 is FQNNGV. There are 16 residues in the CDR3. CDR3 sequence reads: CASSSGGQGPYNEQFF. As DNA, the CDR3 is TGTGCCAGCAGTTCAGGGGGACAGGGCCCCTACAATGAGCAGTTCTTC.

The chain is built from TRBV5-4 and TRBJ1-2; 9 bases fit TRBD1. This CDR3 contains 15 residues. The V gene end was trimmed by 1 base and the J gene end by 2 bases; junction bases not matched to a gene: 3. Germline V gene sequence: CDR1 SGHNT, CDR2 YYREEE (reference sequence). The CDR3 sequence is CASSLQGQGNYGYTF. In nucleotides, the CDR3 is TGTGCCAGCAGCTTGCAAGGACAGGGGAACTATGGCTACACCTTC.

Remarks on this clone: Germline and junction disagree at one end, which may indicate a read error. The rearrangement joins TRBV7-7 to TRBJ2-7, with D unclear. From germline, CDR1 is SSHAT and CDR2 FNYEAQ (reference sequence). The CDR3 has 13 residues. The CDR3 region has the DNA TGTGCTAGCAGCCCTCAACTGGGCAACGAGCAGTACTTC. Its translation is CASSPQLGNEQYF.

The count of this clone is one. CDR3 DNA: TGCGCCAGCAGCTTGACATCAGCAACTAATGAAAAACTGTTTTTT. Amino acids: CASSLTSATNEKLFF. The gene calls are TRBV5-1 and TRBJ1-4; no reliable D call. From germline, CDR1 is SGHRS and CDR2 YFSETQ. Trimming shortened V by 1 base and J by 0 bases, and 7 bases separated the two germline ends. The length of the CDR3 is 15 residues.

The count of this clone is one. The rearrangement uses TRBV2 and TRBJ1-2, with D perhaps matching TRBD1 (6 bases). This CDR3 contains 16 residues. Per the germline V gene, CDR1 is SNHLY and CDR2 is FYNNEI. Trimming took off 6 bases at V and 3 bases at J, with 20 bases between the two ends. This chain's CDR3 is CASSNMKIQGYYGYTF. For the CDR3, the DNA is TGTGCCAGCAGCAACATGAAAATCCAGGGGTACTATGGCTACACCTTC. Complete variable domain (other parts from reference TRBV2 and TRBJ1-2): EPEVTQTPSHQVTQMGQEVILRCVPISNHLYFYWYRQILGQKVEFLVSFYNNEISEKSEIFDDQFSVERPDGSNFTLKIRSTKLEDSAMYFCASSNMKIQGYYGYTFGSGTRLTVV.

This sequence joins TRBV9 and TRBJ1-1; D perhaps matches TRBD1 (5 bases). Deletions cut 0 bases from V and 2 bases from J, with 11 bases between. The CDR3 totals 15 residues. Germline-derived CDR1 and CDR2 are SGDLS and YYNGEE. The CDR3 DNA sequence: TGTGCCAGCAGCGTAGGGGAGGGGCTAAACACTGAAGCTTTCTTT. It codes for CASSVGEGLNTEAFF.

This clone has only a few counts. Other DNA sequences in the same sample also yield this CDR3. V is TRBV4-1 and J is TRBJ1-4, with TRBD1 matching over 8 bases. The CDR3 spans 15 residues. CDR1 MGHRA and CDR2 YSYEKL come from the germline V gene. The V and J ends lost 2 bases and 7 bases, in that order; junction bases with no gene match: 6. CDR3 bases: TGCGCCAGCAGCCAACTCTCCGGGACAGGTGAAAAACTGTTTTTT. Encoded protein: CASSQLSGTGEKLFF.

This chain links TRBV20-1 with TRBJ1-6; tentative D call: TRBD1 (5 bases). The CDR3 contains 16 residues. V lost 3 bases, J lost 0 bases, and 12 bases lay in between. Germline V gene lookup returns CDR1 DFQATT and CDR2 SNEGSKA (reference sequence). The CDR3 is CSASTQGSSYNSPLHF. The CDR3, as DNA: TGCAGTGCTAGTACCCAGGGCAGCTCCTATAATTCACCCCTCCACTTT.

The chain uses TRBV5-6 and TRBJ1-2; a weak D match, TRBD1 (6 bases). The CDR3 sequence is 16 residues long. Germline V gene data show CDR1 as SGHDT and CDR2 as YYEEEE. V was cut by 0 bases and J by 5 bases, with 17 bases left in between. The CDR3 sequence is CASSLAPTGLEYGYTF. CDR3 nucleotides: TGTGCCAGCAGCTTGGCCCCCACAGGGCTTGAATATGGCTACACCTTC.

The chain carries TRBV7-3 and TRBJ1-1; D gene unclear. Germline CDR1 and CDR2: SGHTA and FQGTGA. CDR3 length: 13 residues. V lost 5 bases and J 4 bases, leaving 11 bases between the germline ends. CDR3 bases: TGTGCCAGCAGCCCAACAACTATCACTGAAGCTTTCTTT. This sequence encodes CASSPTTITEAFF.

The chain couples TRBV5-6 to TRBJ1-2; D unclear. With 2 bases removed from V and 2 bases from J, the gap between germline ends came to 7 bases. This CDR3 contains 13 residues. CDR1 and CDR2 from the germline V gene are SGHDT and YYEEEE. CDR3: CASSLEQNYGYTF. DNA of the CDR3: TGTGCCAGCAGCTTAGAACAGAACTATGGCTACACCTTC.

J is TRBJ2-1 and V is TRBV4-2; 11 bases agree with TRBD2. Germline V gene lookup returns CDR1 LGHNA and CDR2 YNFKEQ. CDR3 size: 18 residues. V shed 6 bases and J 0 bases; nucleotides not matched to a gene: 10. CDR3 bases: TGTGCCAGCAGGAGGTCGACTAGCGGGGCTCCCTCCTACAATGAGCAGTTCTTC. It codes for CASRRSTSGAPSYNEQFF.

This chain joins TRBV18 and TRBJ2-7; unclear D gene. The CDR3 contains 14 residues. The V end was cut by 5 bases, the J end by 0 bases, with 11 bases between. CDR1 is KGHSH, CDR2 LQKENI, per germline. CDR3 region: CASSFQSISYEQYF. Here the CDR3 DNA reads TGTGCCAGCTCATTTCAGTCAATCTCCTACGAGCAGTACTTC.

V is TRBV7-9 and J is TRBJ1-2; D unresolved. The V end was cut by 0 bases, the J end by 8 bases, with 10 bases between. The CDR3 spans 13 residues. Germline V gives CDR1 SEHNR, CDR2 FQNEAQ (reference sequence). The DNA for the CDR3 is TGTGCCAGCAGCTTAGCCCGGACGGGAGGCTACACCTTC. Residues: CASSLARTGGYTF.

This clone was counted ten times or more. This chain uses TRBV4-1 with TRBJ2-3, with TRBD2 matching 10 bases. J gave up 5 bases and V 3 bases, and 8 bases lay outside the gene matches. This CDR3 is built from 16 residues. Germline loops: CDR1 MGHRA, CDR2 YSYEKL. The CDR3 sequence: CASSHPLAGWRDTQYF. In nucleotides, the CDR3 is TGCGCCAGCAGCCATCCACTAGCGGGGTGGAGAGATACGCAGTATTTT.

CDR3 in amino acids: CASSAKGRANYGYTF. The CDR3 DNA sequence: TGTGCCAGCAGTGCCAAGGGCAGGGCTAACTATGGCTACACCTTC. J is TRBJ1-2 and V is TRBV25-1; D perhaps matches TRBD1 (5 bases). The CDR3 runs 15 residues. From germline, CDR1 is MGHDK and CDR2 SYGVNS. Trimming left V 4 bases short and J 0 bases short, with 12 bases between.

The genes are TRBV25-1 and TRBJ1-1; D gene ambiguous. Deletions cut 6 bases from V and 3 bases from J, with 8 bases between. CDR1 and CDR2 (germline): MGHDK, SYGVNS. CDR3 length: 12 amino acids. For the CDR3, the DNA is TGTGCCAGCAGGGGCCCTTACACTGAAGCTTTCTTT. Protein product: CASRGPYTEAFF.

The genes are TRBV6-2 or TRBV6-3 and TRBJ2-5; 8 bases line up with TRBD2. Germline loops: CDR1 MNHEY, CDR2 SVGEGT. This CDR3 is 18 amino acids long. J gave up 1 base and V 4 bases, and 14 bases lay outside the gene matches. CDR3 nucleotides: TGTGCCAGCAGTTTTACAATATCCAGCGGGGGATTCCAAGAGACCCAGTACTTC. This translates into CASSFTISSGGFQETQYF.

The rearrangement uses TRBV13 and TRBJ1-1, with D perhaps TRBD1 (5 bases). CDR3 length: 19 residues. Germline V gene data show CDR1 as PRHDT and CDR2 as FYEKMQ (reference sequence). The V gene lost 5 bases and the J gene lost 1 base, with 26 bases spanning the gap. The CDR3 region has the DNA TGTGCCAGCAGCGGAAACCGGCAGGGAAGCTTAAGGTCGAACACTGAAGCTTTCTTT. Its protein is CASSGNRQGSLRSNTEAFF. The full variable domain, its missing parts supplied by reference TRBV13 and TRBJ1-1, is AAGVIQSPRHLIKEKRETATLKCYPIPRHDTVYWYQQGPGQDPQFLISFYEKMQSDKGSIPDRFSAQQFSDYHSELNMSSLELGDSALYFCASSGNRQGSLRSNTEAFFGQGTRLTVV.

The genes are TRBV7-8 and TRBJ2-7, with D tentatively TRBD1 (5 bases). The CDR3 is made up of 17 amino acids. Trimming cost V 1 base and J 0 bases, with 16 bases left between them. Germline V CDR1 and CDR2: SGHVS, FQNEAQ. The CDR3: CASSLGLREGASYEQYF. CDR3 DNA sequence: TGTGCCAGCAGCTTAGGCCTCAGGGAAGGAGCCTCCTACGAGCAGTACTTC.